This T cell receptor (beta chain) was obtained from a study of CD8+ T cells in alopecia areata. Study-level information: Treatment comprised oral tofacitinib, 5 to 10 mg twice daily, in treated patients. Scalp area affected, as a percentage, set the severity score of treated patients. Study-level points and caveats: Numerous clones, expanded in lesions, remained in scalp and blood during tofacitinib.

Extracted RNA was reverse transcribed, and the resulting cDNA served as sequencing template. Assay: immunoSEQ multiplex PCR; the TCRdb copy retains only in-frame clones and omits some. The table shows 150,000 to 200,000 clones, with roughly 64% occurring only once. This clone was counted a few times. Its antigen remains unidentified. Indicated treatment: oral pan-JAK inhibitor, 5-10 mg twice daily. CDR3 size: 14 residues. The germline gives CDR1 MNHEY, CDR2 SVGAGI. J gave up 2 bases and V 4 bases, and 2 bases lay outside the gene matches. This receptor was obtained from a human donor with alopecia areata. The specimen was CD8+ T cells sorted from blood, collected at week 24, from a patient treated with tofacitinib. V and J are TRBV6-5 and TRBJ2-1; 7 bases match TRBD1. The CDR3 loop is CASSSQGTYNEQFF. The CDR3 bases are TGTGCCAGCAGTTCACAGGGGACCTACAATGAGCAGTTCTTC.